The 29 T cell receptor beta chains presented below share a single source sample, sequenced in a study of blood T cell repertoires in COVID-19. The repertoire was sequenced with immunoSEQ multiplex PCR; TCRdb's copy has only in-frame clones and lacks some. This sample has some 200,000 clones, with roughly 84% found just once. Material for sequencing was peripheral blood. These receptors were collected from a middle-aged woman who had recovered from COVID-19.

The V and J genes are TRBV5-1 and TRBJ1-6; D is perhaps TRBD1 (6 bases). The germline V and J ends were trimmed by 0 bases and 2 bases, with 6 bases remaining between them. Germline-derived CDR1 and CDR2 are SGHRS and YFSETQ. The CDR3 spans 15 residues. The CDR3 sequence: CASSLDRAYNSPLHF. In DNA, the CDR3 is TGCGCCAGCAGCTTGGACAGGGCCTATAATTCACCCCTCCACTTT.

The chain couples TRBV3-1 (or the pseudogene TRBV3-2) to TRBJ2-2, with TRBD2 identical over 8 bases. The CDR3 is 18 residues long. Germline V gene sequence: CDR1 LGHDT, CDR2 YNNKEL (reference sequence). With 1 base clipped from V and 4 bases from J, the junction kept 11 bases outside the gene matches. The CDR3 sequence: CASSQGDARGAFTGELFF. CDR3 coding DNA: TGTGCCAGCAGCCAAGGGGATGCGCGGGGGGCATTCACCGGGGAGCTGTTTTTT.

The chain combines TRBV11-2 with TRBJ2-7; TRBD2 might be the D (5 bases). V shed 5 bases and J shed 5 bases, with 19 bases lying between them. Germline V gene sequence: CDR1 SGHAT, CDR2 FQNNGV. The CDR3 totals 15 residues. The CDR3 DNA reads TGTGCCAGCAGCATGACGCCTCAGGAGGTCCACGAGCAGTACTTC. Translated, it gives CASSMTPQEVHEQYF.

J is TRBJ2-3 and V is TRBV3-1 (or the pseudogene TRBV3-2); TRBD1 matches 8 bases. The CDR3 loop spans 15 amino acids. The J segment lost 4 bases and the V segment lost 3 bases, leaving 6 bases of the junction unmatched. Germline CDR1 LGHDT, CDR2 YNNKEL (reference sequence). This CDR3 is CASSQDRAASDTQYF. The CDR3 bases are TGTGCCAGCAGCCAGGACAGGGCGGCATCAGATACGCAGTATTTT.

The chain links TRBV27 to TRBJ1-6, with D unresolved. Trimming took 5 bases from V and 9 from J, leaving 17 bases between them. Germline assignment: CDR1 MNHEY and CDR2 SMNVEV (reference sequence). There are 15 residues in the CDR3. The CDR3 reads CASSTWTGESSPLHF. Written as DNA, the CDR3 is TGTGCCAGCAGTACTTGGACGGGAGAGAGTTCACCCCTCCACTTT.

This clone was detected only once. The genes are TRBV3-1 (or the pseudogene TRBV3-2) and TRBJ1-1, with D hard to call. Between the trimmed V and J ends, which lost 1 base and 1 base, there was a span of 10 bases. There are 15 residues in the CDR3. CDR1 and CDR2 (germline): LGHDT, YNNKEL (reference sequence). The CDR3 nucleotides read TGTGCCAGCAGCCAAGTATCGACGGGGAACACTGAAGCTTTCTTT. This gives the protein CASSQVSTGNTEAFF.

This chain connects TRBV7-2 to TRBJ1-4; D unresolved. Per the germline V gene, CDR1 is SGHTA and CDR2 is FQGNSA. This CDR3 has 16 amino acids. Trimming pared 5 bases from V and 0 bases from J, leaving 13 bases between. The CDR3 reads CASSPRRVATNEKLFF. CDR3 bases: TGTGCCAGCAGCCCTCGACGGGTTGCAACTAATGAAAAACTGTTTTTT.

This clone was detected only once. The chain recombines TRBV4-1 with TRBJ2-5; TRBD2 aligns across 9 bases. Germline V gene sequence: CDR1 MGHRA, CDR2 YSYEKL. The CDR3 covers 17 residues. Germline trimming cut 2 bases from V and 3 bases from J; bases unmatched to any gene: 10. For the CDR3, the DNA is TGCGCCAGCAGCCAAACTGGAAGCGGGGGGACTGAAGAGACCCAGTACTTC. Its translation: CASSQTGSGGTEETQYF.

This clone was seen once. This chain connects TRBV12-3 or TRBV12-4 to TRBJ2-5, with D unresolved. V lost 5 bases and J 3 bases, leaving 4 bases between the germline ends. The CDR3 length is 11 residues. DNA of the CDR3: TGTGCCAGCAGTCTTAAAGAGACCCAGTACTTC. Translation: CASSLKETQYF.

The chain couples TRBV10-3 to TRBJ1-2, with 9 bases that match TRBD1. CDR1 ENHRY and CDR2 SYGVKD come from the germline V gene. CDR3 size: 16 residues. V lost 6 bases and J lost 1; bases outside the gene matches: 9. CDR3: CAISRDRENNNYGYTF. CDR3 sequence (DNA): TGTGCCATCAGCCGGGACAGGGAGAACAATAACTATGGCTACACCTTC.

J is TRBJ2-7 and V is TRBV5-1; maybe TRBD2 (7 bases). There are 14 residues in the CDR3. Per the germline V gene, CDR1 is SGHRS and CDR2 is YFSETQ. V shed 4 bases and J shed 7 bases, with 18 bases lying between them. The CDR3 sequence: CASSPGGGPREQYF. The CDR3 nucleotides are TGCGCCAGCAGCCCTGGGGGGGGGCCGAGGGAGCAGTACTTC.

V and J are TRBV4-3 and TRBJ1-5, with TRBD1 identical over 8 bases. CDR1 is LGHNA and CDR2 is YSLEER in the germline V gene. V lost 0 bases, J lost 2 bases, and 9 bases stayed unmatched. CDR3 length: 18 amino acids. CDR3 protein: CASSQDLWTGSGNQPQHF. For the CDR3, the DNA is TGCGCCAGCAGCCAAGATCTATGGACAGGGAGTGGCAATCAGCCCCAGCATTTT.

This chain links TRBV3-1 (or the pseudogene TRBV3-2) with TRBJ1-1; D not resolved. Looked up from germline, CDR1 is LGHDT and CDR2 is YNNKEL (reference sequence). The V end lost 1 base, the J end lost 3 bases, and 9 bases lay between the germline ends. This CDR3 spans 14 amino acids. Here the CDR3 reads CASSQVAGDTEAFF. As DNA, the CDR3 is TGTGCCAGCAGCCAAGTCGCGGGAGACACTGAAGCTTTCTTT.

The V and J genes are TRBV7-2 and TRBJ2-7, with D perhaps matching TRBD1 (6 bases). CDR1 is SGHTA, CDR2 FQGNSA, per germline. The length of the CDR3 is 13 residues. The V gene lost 6 bases and the J gene lost 4 bases, with 13 bases spanning the gap. CDR3 sequence (DNA): TGTGCCAGCAGTCAATCGACAGGATACGAGCAGTACTTC. Its protein product is CASSQSTGYEQYF. Drawing the rest from reference TRBV7-2 and TRBJ2-7, the complete variable domain is GAGVSQSPSNKVTEKGKDVELRCDPISGHTALYWYRQSLGQGLEFLIYFQGNSAPDKSGLPSDRFSAERTGGSVSTLTIQRTQQEDSAVYLCASSQSTGYEQYFGPGTRLTVT.

J is TRBJ1-5 and V is TRBV5-1, with 11 positions matching TRBD1. The ends lost 3 bases at V and 6 bases at J; junction bases unmatched: 11. CDR3 size: 17 residues. Germline CDR1 SGHRS, CDR2 YFSETQ. The CDR3 DNA is TGCGCCAGCAGCTCCGGGACAGGGGGTGATCTTAGTCAGCCCCAGCATTTT. Protein sequence: CASSSGTGGDLSQPQHF.

This chain connects TRBV4-1 to TRBJ1-2; 11 bases fit TRBD1. V trimming: 0 bases; J trimming: 3 bases; junction bases outside the gene matches: 3. Germline CDR1 MGHRA, CDR2 YSYEKL. This CDR3 has 16 residues. Here the CDR3 reads CASSQELDRGHYGYTF. Written as DNA, the CDR3 is TGCGCCAGCAGCCAAGAACTGGACAGGGGGCACTATGGCTACACCTTC.

The rearrangement uses TRBV18 and TRBJ1-5; maybe TRBD1 (5 bases). CDR3 length: 14 residues. Germline CDR1 is KGHSH and CDR2 is LQKENI. The V and J ends lost 3 bases and 7 bases respectively, with 13 bases between them. Written as DNA, the CDR3 is TGTGCCAGCTCACCTGGCCAGGGTGAGCAGCCCCAGCATTTT. Its protein is CASSPGQGEQPQHF.

The chain is built from TRBV3-1 (or the pseudogene TRBV3-2) and TRBJ1-6; 7 nucleotides match TRBD1. The CDR3 is 18 residues long. Germline CDR1 is LGHDT and CDR2 is YNNKEL (reference sequence). With 4 bases clipped from V and 3 bases from J, the junction kept 12 bases outside the gene matches. Here the CDR3 reads CASSPTQTGISYNSPLHF. CDR3 in DNA: TGTGCCAGCAGCCCCACCCAGACAGGGATCAGCTATAATTCACCCCTCCACTTT.

In its sample, this clone was seen many times. The chain couples TRBV11-3 to TRBJ1-3; possibly TRBD1 for D (5 bases). This CDR3 contains 17 residues. Trimming stripped 0 bases from V and 0 bases from J, with 12 bases between. Germline V gene lookup returns CDR1 SGHNT and CDR2 YENEEA. The DNA for the CDR3 is TGTGCCAGCAGCTTAGATTACCAGGGAATCTCTGGAAACACCATATATTTT. Its translation: CASSLDYQGISGNTIYF.

The chain recombines TRBV29-1 with TRBJ2-3; 7 nucleotides agree with TRBD1. The CDR3 is 14 residues long. The germline V gene encodes CDR1 SQVTM and CDR2 ANQGSEA. The V and J ends lost 5 bases and 0 bases, in that order; junction bases with no gene match: 5. Here the CDR3 DNA reads TGCAGCGTTAAGGGGACAGCTAGCACAGATACGCAGTATTTT. Its translation: CSVKGTASTDTQYF.

CDR3 in amino acids: CASSILAGTGELFF. The DNA for the CDR3 is TGCGCCAGCAGTATACTAGCGGGGACCGGGGAGCTGTTTTTT. The rearrangement links TRBV4-3 to TRBJ2-2; 10 positions match TRBD2. CDR3 length: 14 residues. From germline, CDR1 is LGHNA and CDR2 YSLEER. Trimming cost V 6 bases and J 5 bases; bases outside gene matches: 3.

The gene calls are TRBV7-9 and TRBJ1-2; TRBD1 aligns across 7 bases. The ends lost 4 bases at V and 4 bases at J; junction bases unmatched: 6. The CDR3 extends over 14 amino acids. CDR1 is SEHNR and CDR2 is FQNEAQ in the germline V gene (reference sequence). CDR3 in amino acids: CASSSGGSIYGYTF. DNA of the CDR3: TGTGCCAGCAGCTCAGGGGGGAGTATCTATGGCTACACCTTC.

The chain carries TRBV7-6 and TRBJ2-2, with a weak D call TRBD2 (5 bases). Per germline, CDR1 SGHVS and CDR2 FNYEAQ. Trimming pared 3 bases from V and 0 bases from J, leaving 14 bases between. This CDR3 has 17 residues. CDR3 nucleotides: TGTGCCAGCAGCTTTTCCCGGGGTCCCGCGAACACCGGGGAGCTGTTTTTT. Residues: CASSFSRGPANTGELFF.

The chain uses TRBV4-3 and TRBJ2-2; 9 bases fit TRBD1. The CDR3 is 19 amino acids. Losses at the gene ends were 0 bases for V and 6 bases for J; bases not matched to a gene: 14. Germline CDR1 reads LGHNA; CDR2 reads YSLEER. The CDR3: CASSQEGIDPRQGAGELFF. The DNA for the CDR3 is TGCGCCAGCAGCCAAGAAGGGATTGATCCGAGACAGGGGGCCGGGGAGCTGTTTTTT.

The chain uses TRBV28 and TRBJ2-3, with TRBD2 identical over 12 bases. Trimming at V came to 6 bases and at J to 2 bases, leaving 6 bases not matched to a gene. The CDR3 has 16 residues. CDR1 and CDR2 (germline): MDHEN, SYDVKM. CDR3 loop: CASRAGTSGFTDTQYF. The CDR3 DNA sequence: TGTGCCAGCAGAGCCGGGACTAGCGGGTTCACAGATACGCAGTATTTT.

This clone appeared a single time. This chain joins TRBV10-3 and TRBJ1-2; D is possibly TRBD1 (5 bases). The germline V gene has CDR1 ENHRY and CDR2 SYGVKD. The CDR3 spans 17 residues. V lost 6 bases and J lost 2, with 22 bases in between. This chain's CDR3 is CAIRRSGTGGSNYGYTF. The CDR3 DNA sequence: TGTGCCATCAGAAGATCCGGGACGGGGGGATCCAACTATGGCTACACCTTC.

The V and J genes are TRBV30 and TRBJ1-3; 9 bases agree with TRBD1. J lost 2 bases, V lost 4 bases, and 9 bases had no gene match. In germline, CDR1 is GTSNPN, CDR2 SVGIG (reference sequence). The CDR3 is made up of 16 amino acids. CDR3 sequence (DNA): TGTGCCTGGACCTCAAAACAGGGGGCGGCTGGAAACACCATATATTTT. Its protein product is CAWTSKQGAAGNTIYF.

The genes are TRBV28 and TRBJ1-2, with D possibly TRBD1 on 5 matching bases. Trimming removed 10 bases from V and 7 bases from J, with 16 bases in between. Germline CDR1 MDHEN, CDR2 SYDVKM. CDR3 length equals 12 residues. This CDR3 reads CATCGRVGGYTF. The CDR3, as DNA: TGTGCCACCTGCGGCAGGGTAGGTGGCTACACCTTC.

This chain links TRBV7-9 with TRBJ1-2; 9 positions match TRBD1. Per the germline V gene, CDR1 is SEHNR and CDR2 is FQNEAQ (reference sequence). V lost 4 bases, J lost 10 bases, and 10 bases stayed unmatched. The length of the CDR3 is 14 residues. CDR3 DNA: TGTGCCAGCAGCTCACAACAGGGGGCCCTCTACTACACCTTC. This encodes CASSSQQGALYYTF.